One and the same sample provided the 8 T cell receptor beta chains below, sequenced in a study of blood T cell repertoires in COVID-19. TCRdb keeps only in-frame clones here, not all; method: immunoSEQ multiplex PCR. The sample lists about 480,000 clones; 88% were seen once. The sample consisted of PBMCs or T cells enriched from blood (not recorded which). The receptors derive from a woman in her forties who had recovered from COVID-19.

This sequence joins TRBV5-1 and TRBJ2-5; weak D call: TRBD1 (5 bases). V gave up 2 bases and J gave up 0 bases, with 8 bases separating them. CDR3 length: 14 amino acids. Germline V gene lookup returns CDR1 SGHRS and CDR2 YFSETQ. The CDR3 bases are TGCGCCAGCAGCTTACAGGAATACCAAGAGACCCAGTACTTC. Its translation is CASSLQEYQETQYF. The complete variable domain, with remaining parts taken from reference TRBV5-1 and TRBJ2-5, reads KAGVTQTPRYLIKTRGQQVTLSCSPISGHRSVSWYQQTPGQGLQFLFEYFSETQRNKGNFPGRFSGRQFSNSRSEMNVSTLELGDSALYLCASSLQEYQETQYFGPGTRLLVL.

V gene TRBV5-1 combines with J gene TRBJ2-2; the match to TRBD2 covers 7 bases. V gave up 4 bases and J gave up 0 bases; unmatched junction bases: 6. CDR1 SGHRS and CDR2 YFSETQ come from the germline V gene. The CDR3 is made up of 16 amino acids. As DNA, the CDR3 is TGCGCCAGCAGCAAAATAGCGGGCGCGAACACCGGGGAGCTGTTTTTT. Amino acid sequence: CASSKIAGANTGELFF.

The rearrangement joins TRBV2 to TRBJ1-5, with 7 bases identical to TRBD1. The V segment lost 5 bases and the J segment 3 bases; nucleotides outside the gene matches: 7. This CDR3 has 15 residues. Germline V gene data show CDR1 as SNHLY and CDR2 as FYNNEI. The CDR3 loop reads CASSLQQGPNQPQHF. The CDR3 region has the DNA TGTGCCAGCAGTTTGCAACAGGGGCCCAATCAGCCCCAGCATTTT.

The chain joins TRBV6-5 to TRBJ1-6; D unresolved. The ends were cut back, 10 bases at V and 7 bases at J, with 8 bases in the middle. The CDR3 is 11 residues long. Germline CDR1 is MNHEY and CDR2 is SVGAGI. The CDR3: CATGVNSPLHF. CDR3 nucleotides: TGTGCCACCGGAGTGAATTCACCCCTCCACTTT.

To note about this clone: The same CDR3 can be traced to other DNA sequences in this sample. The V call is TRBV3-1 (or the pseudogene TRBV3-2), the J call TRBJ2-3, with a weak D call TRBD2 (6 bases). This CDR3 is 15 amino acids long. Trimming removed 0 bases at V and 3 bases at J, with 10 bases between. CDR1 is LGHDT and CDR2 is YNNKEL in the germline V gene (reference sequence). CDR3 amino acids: CASSQDGAGTDTQYF. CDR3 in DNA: TGTGCCAGCAGCCAAGACGGGGCGGGGACAGATACGCAGTATTTT.

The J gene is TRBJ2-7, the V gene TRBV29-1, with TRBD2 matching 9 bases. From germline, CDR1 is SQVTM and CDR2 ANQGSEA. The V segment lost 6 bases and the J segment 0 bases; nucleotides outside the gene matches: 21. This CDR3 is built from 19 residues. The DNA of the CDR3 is TGCAGCGTCTTGCGGTATTCGCGGGAGGGCCTTCTCGGCTCCTACGAGCAGTACTTC. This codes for CSVLRYSREGLLGSYEQYF.

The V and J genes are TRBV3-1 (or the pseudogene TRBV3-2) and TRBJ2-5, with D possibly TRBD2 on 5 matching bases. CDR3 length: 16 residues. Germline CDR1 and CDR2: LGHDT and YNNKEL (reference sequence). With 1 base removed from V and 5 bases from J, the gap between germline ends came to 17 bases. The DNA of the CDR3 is TGTGCCAGCAGCCAAGTTGAGTTCGCGGGCAAGGAGACCCAGTACTTC. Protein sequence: CASSQVEFAGKETQYF.

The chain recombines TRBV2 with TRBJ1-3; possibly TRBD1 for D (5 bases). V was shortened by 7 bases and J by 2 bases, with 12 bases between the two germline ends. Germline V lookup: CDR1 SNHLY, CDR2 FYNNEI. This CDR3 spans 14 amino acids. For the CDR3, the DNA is TGTGCCAGCATCGTTATAGGGGCTGGAAACACCATATATTTT. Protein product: CASIVIGAGNTIYF.